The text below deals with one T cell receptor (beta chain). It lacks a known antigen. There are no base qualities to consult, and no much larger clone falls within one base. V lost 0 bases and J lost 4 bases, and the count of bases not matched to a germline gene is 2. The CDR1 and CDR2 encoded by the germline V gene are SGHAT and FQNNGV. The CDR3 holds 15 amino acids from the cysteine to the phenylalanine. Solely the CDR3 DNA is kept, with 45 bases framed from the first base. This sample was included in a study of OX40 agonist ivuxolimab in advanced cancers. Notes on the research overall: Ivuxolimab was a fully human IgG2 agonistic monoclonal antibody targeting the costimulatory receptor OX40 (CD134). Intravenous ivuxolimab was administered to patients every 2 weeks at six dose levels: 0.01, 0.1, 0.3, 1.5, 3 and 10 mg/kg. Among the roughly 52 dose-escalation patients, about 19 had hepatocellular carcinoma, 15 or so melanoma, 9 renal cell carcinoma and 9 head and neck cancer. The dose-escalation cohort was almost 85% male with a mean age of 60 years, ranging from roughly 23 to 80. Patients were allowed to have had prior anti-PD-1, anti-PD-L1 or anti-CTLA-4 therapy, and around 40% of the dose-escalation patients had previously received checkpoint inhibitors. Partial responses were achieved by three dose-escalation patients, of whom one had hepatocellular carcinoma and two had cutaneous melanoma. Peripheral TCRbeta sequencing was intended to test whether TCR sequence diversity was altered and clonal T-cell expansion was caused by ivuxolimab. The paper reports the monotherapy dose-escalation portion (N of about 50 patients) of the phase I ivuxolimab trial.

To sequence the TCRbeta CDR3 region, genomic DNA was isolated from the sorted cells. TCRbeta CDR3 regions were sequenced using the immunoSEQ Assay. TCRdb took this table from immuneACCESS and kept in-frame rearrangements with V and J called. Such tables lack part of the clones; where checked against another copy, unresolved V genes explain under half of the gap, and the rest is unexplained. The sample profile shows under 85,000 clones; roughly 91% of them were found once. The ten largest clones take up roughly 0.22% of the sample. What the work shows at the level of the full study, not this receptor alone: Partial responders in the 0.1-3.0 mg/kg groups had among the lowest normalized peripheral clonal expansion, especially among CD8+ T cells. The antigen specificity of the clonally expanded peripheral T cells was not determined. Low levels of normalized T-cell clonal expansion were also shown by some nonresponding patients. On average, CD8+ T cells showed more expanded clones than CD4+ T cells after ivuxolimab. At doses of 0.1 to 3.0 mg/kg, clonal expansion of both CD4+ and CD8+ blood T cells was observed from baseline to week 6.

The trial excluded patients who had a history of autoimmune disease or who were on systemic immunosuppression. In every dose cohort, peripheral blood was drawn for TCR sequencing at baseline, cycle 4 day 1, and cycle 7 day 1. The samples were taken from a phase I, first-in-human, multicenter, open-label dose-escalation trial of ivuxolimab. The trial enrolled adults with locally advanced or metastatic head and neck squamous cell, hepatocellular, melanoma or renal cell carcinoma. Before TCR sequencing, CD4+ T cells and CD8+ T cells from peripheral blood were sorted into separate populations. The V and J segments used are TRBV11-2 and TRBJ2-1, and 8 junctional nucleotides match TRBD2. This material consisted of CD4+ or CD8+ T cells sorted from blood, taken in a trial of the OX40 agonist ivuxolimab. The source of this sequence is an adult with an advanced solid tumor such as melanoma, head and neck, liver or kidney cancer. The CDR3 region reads CASSLELAAYNEQFF. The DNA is TGTGCCAGCAGCTTAGAACTAGCGGCATACAATGAGCAGTTCTTC.